A single sample is the source of the 32 T cell receptor beta chains below, sequenced in a study of blood T cell repertoires in COVID-19. The protocol was immunoSEQ multiplex PCR, while the TCRdb copy is restricted to in-frame clones and leaves out a portion. The repertoire holds around 78,000 clones, with about 89% as singletons. The sequencing input was PBMCs or T cells enriched from blood (not recorded which). These receptors were collected from a woman in her 50s with acute COVID-19.

In this sample, this clone turned up once. The rearrangement joins TRBV5-4 to TRBJ1-2, with unresolved D. The CDR3 is 13 residues long. CDR1 and CDR2 (germline): SGHNT, YYREEE (reference sequence). V was trimmed by 6 bases and J by 7 bases, leaving 16 bases between them. Written as DNA, the CDR3 is TGTGCCAGCACCGGGGAGACGGCCCCTGGCTACACCTTC. Translating gives CASTGETAPGYTF. Full variable domain (rest looked up from reference TRBV5-4 and TRBJ1-2): ETGVTQSPTHLIKTRGQQVTLRCSSQSGHNTVSWYQQALGQGPQFIFQYYREEENGRGNFPPRFSGLQFPNYSSELNVNALELDDSALYLCASTGETAPGYTFGSGTRLTVV.

The chain combines TRBV11-2 with TRBJ1-1; D is possibly TRBD1 (6 bases). Trimming took 2 bases from V and 3 from J, leaving 10 bases between them. The length of the CDR3 is 14 residues. CDR1 is SGHAT and CDR2 is FQNNGV in the germline V gene. The CDR3 nucleotides are TGTGCCAGCAGCTTAAGGGGGACCGACACTGAAGCTTTCTTT. This translates into CASSLRGTDTEAFF.

This rearrangement joins TRBV6-5 to TRBJ1-3; TRBD1 matches 9 bases. CDR3 size: 14 residues. Trimming took 6 bases from V and 7 from J; bases not matched to a gene: 7. Germline V CDR1 and CDR2: MNHEY, SVGAGI. This CDR3 is CASSSLGQGNTIYF. As DNA, the CDR3 is TGTGCCAGCAGCTCCCTAGGACAGGGGAACACCATATATTTT.

This clone has a single count. This chain connects TRBV19 to TRBJ2-1; possibly TRBD2 for D (6 bases). V shed 1 base and J shed 6 bases, with 13 bases lying between them. The CDR3 consists of 15 residues. CDR1 is LNHDA and CDR2 is SQIVND in the germline V gene (reference sequence). The DNA for the CDR3 is TGTGCCAGTAGTATAGTGGAGGGGCGAGGCAATGAGCAGTTCTTC. Translated: CASSIVEGRGNEQFF.

The chain recombines TRBV10-3 with TRBJ1-2; D is uncertain. Germline CDR1 and CDR2: ENHRY and SYGVKD. There are 12 residues in the CDR3. The V gene lost 8 bases and the J gene lost 0 bases, with 7 bases spanning the gap. CDR3 sequence (DNA): TGTGCCATCGGCGAGGCTAACTATGGCTACACCTTC. This sequence encodes CAIGEANYGYTF.

This clone occurred once. This chain connects TRBV29-1 to TRBJ2-3, with TRBD2 matching 15 bases. V shed 6 bases and J 6 bases; nucleotides not matched to a gene: 7. The germline V gene encodes CDR1 SQVTM and CDR2 ANQGSEA. CDR3 size: 15 residues. The CDR3 reads CSVSFGTSGRDTQYF. The CDR3 region has the DNA TGCAGCGTCTCCTTCGGGACTAGCGGGAGGGATACGCAGTATTTT.

V is TRBV7-2 and J is TRBJ1-1, with D tentatively TRBD1 (5 bases). The V gene lost 6 bases and the J gene lost 1 base, with 12 bases spanning the gap. The CDR3 is 14 amino acids. CDR1 and CDR2 from the germline V gene are SGHTA and FQGNSA. The DNA of the CDR3 is TGTGCCAGCAGATTCGACAGAGGGAACACTGAAGCTTTCTTT. This translates into CASRFDRGNTEAFF.

The chain recombines TRBV25-1 with TRBJ2-6, with D unclear. V lost 4 bases, J lost 0 bases, and 4 bases lay in between. This CDR3 spans 14 amino acids. CDR1 MGHDK and CDR2 SYGVNS come from the germline V gene. DNA for the CDR3: TGTGCCAGCAGTGCCTACTCTGGGGCCAACGTCCTGACTTTC. It specifies CASSAYSGANVLTF.

The gene calls are TRBV2 and TRBJ2-3, with 10 nucleotides matching TRBD1. CDR1 and CDR2 from the germline V gene are SNHLY and FYNNEI. The CDR3 length is 11 residues. V lost 6 bases to trimming and J lost 13 bases; unmatched junction nucleotides: 4. The CDR3, as DNA: TGTGCCAGCAGCCTCGGGACAGGGGAGTATTTT. This encodes CASSLGTGEYF.

V and J are TRBV16 and TRBJ1-2, with D possibly matching TRBD1 (6 bases). CDR1 and CDR2 (germline): KGHSY, FQNENV. The CDR3 totals 14 residues. V dropped 7 bases and J dropped 0 bases, with 12 bases sitting between them. CDR3 region: CASTRDTANYGYTF. CDR3 in DNA: TGTGCCAGCACCCGGGACACCGCTAACTATGGCTACACCTTC.

This clone turned up a few times. The genes are TRBV7-9 and TRBJ1-4, with D possibly being TRBD1 (5 bases). Trimming stripped 1 base from V and 2 bases from J, with 8 bases between. The CDR3 length is 15 residues. Germline V lookup: CDR1 SEHNR, CDR2 FQNEAQ (reference sequence). The CDR3 DNA is TGTGCCAGCAGCTTAGATGGGGGGACTAATGAAAAACTGTTTTTT. Its translation: CASSLDGGTNEKLFF.

CDR3 amino acids: CAWSVGGTFPTF. The CDR3 DNA sequence: TGTGCCTGGAGTGTGGGCGGGACTTTCCCCACCTTC. The genes are TRBV30 and TRBJ1-2, with D perhaps matching TRBD1 (5 bases). Trimming removed 0 bases from V and 13 bases from J, with 15 bases in between. Per the germline V gene, CDR1 is GTSNPN and CDR2 is SVGIG (reference sequence). The CDR3 spans 12 residues.

Only a few counts were recorded for this clone. CDR3 protein: CASSPRGARNQPQHF. CDR3 in DNA: TGCGCCAGCAGCCCCCGCGGAGCGCGGAATCAGCCCCAGCATTTT. The chain carries TRBV5-1 and TRBJ1-5; D not certain. Trimming took 4 bases from V and 4 from J, leaving 15 bases between them. Germline-derived CDR1 and CDR2 are SGHRS and YFSETQ. This CDR3 is built from 15 residues.

In this sample, this clone turned up once. Here the CDR3 DNA reads TGTGCCAGCAGCTCCCGGGACTTCTATGGCTACACCTTC. This sequence encodes CASSSRDFYGYTF. V is TRBV7-9 and J is TRBJ1-2; weak D call: TRBD1 (5 bases). CDR3 length: 13 amino acids. Germline V lookup: CDR1 SEHNR, CDR2 FQNEAQ (reference sequence). V was cut by 4 bases and J by 4 bases, with 10 bases left in between. The full variable domain, rest sourced from reference TRBV7-9 and TRBJ1-2, is DTGVSQNPRHKITKRGQNVTFRCDPISEHNRLYWYRQTLGQGPEFLTYFQNEAQLEKSRLLSDRFSAERPKGSFSTLEIQRTEQGDSAMYLCASSSRDFYGYTFGSGTRLTVV.

J is TRBJ2-5 and V is TRBV15; TRBD1 aligns across 11 bases. Germline V gene data show CDR1 as LNHNV and CDR2 as YYDKDF (reference sequence). Trimming removed 4 bases from V and 2 bases from J; junction bases left unmatched: 6. The length of the CDR3 is 16 residues. CDR3 coding DNA: TGTGCCACCAGCACCGGACAGGGGGCGCGTCAAGAGACCCAGTACTTC. Translation: CATSTGQGARQETQYF. The full variable domain, rest sourced from reference TRBV15 and TRBJ2-5, is DAMVIQNPRYQVTQFGKPVTLSCSQTLNHNVMYWYQQKSSQAPKLLFHYYDKDFNNEADTPDNFQSRRPNTSFCFLDIRSPGLGDTAMYLCATSTGQGARQETQYFGPGTRLLVL.

The chain joins TRBV29-1 to TRBJ1-1; D might be TRBD1 (6 bases). V shed 6 bases and J shed 3 bases, with 14 bases lying between them. CDR1 is SQVTM, CDR2 ANQGSEA, per germline. The CDR3 totals 13 residues. CDR3 DNA sequence: TGCAGCGTCCAAGGGGGGAGGGACACTGAAGCTTTCTTT. Translated: CSVQGGRDTEAFF. Drawing the rest from reference TRBV29-1 and TRBJ1-1, the complete variable domain is SAVISQKPSRDICQRGTSLTIQCQVDSQVTMMFWYRQQPGQSLTLIATANQGSEATYESGFVIDKFPISRPNLTFSTLTVSNMSPEDSSIYLCSVQGGRDTEAFFGQGTRLTVV.

V usage is TRBV5-4 and J usage is TRBJ2-5; 9 bases are a match to TRBD2. From germline, CDR1 is SGHNT and CDR2 YYREEE (reference sequence). Germline trimming cut 4 bases from V and 5 bases from J; bases unmatched to any gene: 18. The CDR3 contains 18 residues. CDR3 in DNA: TGTGCCAGCAGCCCTGGCCCGTCCGCGGGAGGGGACCTTGAGACCCAGTACTTC. Translating gives CASSPGPSAGGDLETQYF.

This sequence joins TRBV5-1 and TRBJ1-1; unclear D gene. Per germline, CDR1 SGHRS and CDR2 YFSETQ. There are 12 residues in the CDR3. Trimming removed 4 bases at V and 1 base at J, with 5 bases between. The CDR3 DNA reads TGCGCCAGCAGCCCAGGGAACACTGAAGCTTTCTTT. Translation gives CASSPGNTEAFF. Combining the CDR3 with reference TRBV5-1 and TRBJ1-1 gives the whole variable domain KAGVTQTPRYLIKTRGQQVTLSCSPISGHRSVSWYQQTPGQGLQFLFEYFSETQRNKGNFPGRFSGRQFSNSRSEMNVSTLELGDSALYLCASSPGNTEAFFGQGTRLTVV.

The CDR3 protein is CASTIPSPTQYF. The DNA of the CDR3 is TGTGCCAGCACCATACCGAGCCCTACGCAGTATTTT. The chain employs TRBV3-1 (or the pseudogene TRBV3-2) and TRBJ2-3; no clear D. The CDR3 sequence is 12 residues long. V was trimmed by 7 bases and J by 8 bases, leaving 13 bases between them. CDR1 and CDR2 from the germline V gene are LGHDT and YNNKEL (reference sequence).

The chain links TRBV10-3 to TRBJ1-2, with D uncertain. Germline V gives CDR1 ENHRY, CDR2 SYGVKD. The CDR3 is 13 residues long. Between the trimmed V and J ends, which lost 0 bases and 4 bases, there was a span of 6 bases. Here the CDR3 reads CAISESGSYGYTF. The CDR3 DNA sequence: TGTGCCATCAGTGAGTCGGGCAGCTATGGCTACACCTTC.

V gene TRBV5-1 combines with J gene TRBJ2-7; unclear D gene. This CDR3 has 12 amino acids. Trimming took off 0 bases at V and 3 bases at J, with 4 bases between the two ends. Looked up from germline, CDR1 is SGHRS and CDR2 is YFSETQ. For the CDR3, the DNA is TGCGCCAGCAGCTTGGACGGCTACGAGCAGTACTTC. Amino acid sequence: CASSLDGYEQYF.

This chain's CDR3 is CASSPLQTSDTQYF. The CDR3 DNA reads as TGTGCCAGCAGCCCCTTGCAGACTTCAGATACGCAGTATTTT. The chain carries TRBV7-9 and TRBJ2-3; no firm D call. The CDR3 length is 14 residues. CDR1 is SEHNR and CDR2 is FQNEAQ in the germline V gene (reference sequence). The V and J ends lost 5 bases and 4 bases respectively, with 13 bases between them.

This chain joins TRBV6-5 and TRBJ1-2; possibly TRBD1 for D (6 bases). Germline V gene sequence: CDR1 MNHEY, CDR2 SVGAGI. The CDR3 length is 15 residues. Deletions cut 6 bases from V and 0 bases from J, with 14 bases between. The CDR3 DNA follows: TGTGCCAGCAGCTTGACAGGAGCCGCTAACTATGGCTACACCTTC. Translation: CASSLTGAANYGYTF.

The chain carries TRBV6-1 and TRBJ2-2, with no clear D. This CDR3 is 13 amino acids long. Germline CDR1 MNHNS, CDR2 SASEGT. V was pared by 2 bases and J by 8 bases, with 9 bases between. The CDR3 bases are TGTGCCAGCAGTGAAACTGGAGCGGGGGAGCTGTTTTTT. It yields the protein CASSETGAGELFF.

The CDR3 loop reads CASSLGTTGFGDTIYF. The CDR3 DNA follows: TGCGCCAGCAGCTTGGGGACGACAGGATTTGGTGACACCATATATTTT. The chain carries TRBV5-1 and TRBJ1-3, with D tentatively TRBD1 (6 bases). V lost 0 bases to trimming and J lost 8 bases, with 18 bases between them. This CDR3 region has 16 residues. Germline lookup yields CDR1 SGHRS and CDR2 YFSETQ.

The chain combines TRBV13 with TRBJ2-7; tentatively, D is TRBD1 (5 bases). The CDR3 is 15 residues long. CDR1 and CDR2 (germline): PRHDT, FYEKMQ (reference sequence). Trimming took 3 bases from V and 0 from J, leaving 12 bases between them. CDR3 region: CASSFTGSLSYEQYF. CDR3 coding DNA: TGTGCCAGCAGCTTTACAGGATCCCTCTCCTACGAGCAGTACTTC.

This clone was counted a few times. The chain joins TRBV25-1 to TRBJ2-7; weak D call: TRBD1 (5 bases). Germline V lookup: CDR1 MGHDK, CDR2 SYGVNS. The CDR3 totals 17 residues. Trimming pared 5 bases from V and 3 bases from J, leaving 23 bases between. CDR3 sequence: CASSKTGGMGTYYEQYF. The CDR3 nucleotides read TGTGCCAGCAGTAAAACAGGTGGGATGGGAACCTACTACGAGCAGTACTTC.

DNA of the CDR3: TGTGCCAGCAGTACGACAGGATACTCCTACGAGCAGTACTTC. Amino acids: CASSTTGYSYEQYF. This chain uses TRBV27 with TRBJ2-7; D possibly corresponds to TRBD1 (6 bases). There are 14 residues in the CDR3. Germline V lookup: CDR1 MNHEY, CDR2 SMNVEV (reference sequence). Trimming removed 5 bases from V and 0 bases from J, with 11 bases in between.

The V call is TRBV12-3 or TRBV12-4, the J call TRBJ1-2; D might be TRBD1 (6 bases). The V gene lost 5 bases and the J gene lost 6 bases, with 10 bases spanning the gap. The CDR3 runs to 12 residues. In DNA form, the CDR3 reads TGTGCCAGCAGTCACACAGGGCATGGCTACACCTTC. Protein sequence: CASSHTGHGYTF.

The chain uses TRBV20-1 and TRBJ2-7; D perhaps matches TRBD1 (5 bases). CDR1 and CDR2 from the germline V gene are DFQATT and SNEGSKA (reference sequence). V was shortened by 4 bases and J by 4 bases, with 8 bases between the two germline ends. The CDR3 consists of 11 residues. The CDR3 DNA is TGCAGTGCTACCCCAGGGTACGAGCAGTACTTC. It encodes CSATPGYEQYF.

This chain joins TRBV5-1 and TRBJ2-2, with TRBD1 matching over 12 bases. The CDR3 contains 16 residues. Unmatched junction bases numbered 7, after V lost 7 bases and J lost 3 bases. Germline V gene data show CDR1 as SGHRS and CDR2 as YFSETQ. Here the CDR3 DNA reads TGCGCCAGCGCCGGGACAGGGGGCGTTGACACCGGGGAGCTGTTTTTT. It codes for CASAGTGGVDTGELFF.

V and J are TRBV11-3 and TRBJ1-5, with TRBD1 matching over 10 bases. The V gene end was trimmed by 1 base and the J gene end by 4 bases; junction bases not matched to a gene: 7. The germline CDR1 and CDR2 sequences are SGHNT and YENEEA. CDR3 length: 17 amino acids. CDR3 region: CASSLGAPGQGNQPQHF. The CDR3 coding sequence is TGTGCCAGCAGCTTAGGGGCGCCGGGACAGGGGAATCAGCCCCAGCATTTT.